Below, one T cell receptor beta chain is given with its context. Antigen: not known. Other nucleotide sequences in the sample specify the same CDR3. The record originates from a study of shared clonotypes between healthy human individuals. Generated by immunoSEQ multiplex PCR, the TCRdb table keeps only in-frame clones and is missing some. This table has millions of clones, approximately 94% appearing once. Cells designated naive CD8 were CD45RO-negative and were positively selected for CCR7, with terminally differentiated effector memory CD45RA+ cells excluded. All donors were healthy HIV-negative adults lacking recent acute infections or vaccinations. Study-wide points: The sharing of approximately 4.6% of naive CD4 clonotypes was seen across several donors.

The CDR3 contains 13 residues. Trimming stripped 3 bases from V and 1 base from J, with 5 bases between. Germline CDR1 reads WSHSY; CDR2 reads SAAADI. The sequence was collected from a man between 18 and 35 years old in good health. The sample consisted of naive CD8+ T cells sorted from blood. This chain uses TRBV10-2 with TRBJ2-3; D ambiguous. CDR3: CASSDAGTDTQYF. The CDR3 nucleotides read TGCGCCAGCAGTGACGCCGGCACAGATACGCAGTATTTT.